This T cell receptor beta chain was recorded in a study of cytomegalovirus exposure and HLA in healthy donors. The study's findings and limits: Most of the CMV-associated TCR beta chains (in a later analysis) appeared to be HLA-restricted. Among immune exposure information, only CMV serostatus was available.

The PCR contained 60 Vbeta and 13 Jbeta primers. The protocol was immunoSEQ multiplex PCR, while the TCRdb copy is restricted to in-frame clones and leaves out a portion. The sample table includes roughly 100,000 clones. Trimming removed 2 bases from V and 2 bases from J, with 10 bases in between. CDR1 is SNHLY, CDR2 FYNNEI, per germline. The CDR3 totals 15 residues. Turning to this clone: The target antigen is unknown.

J is TRBJ2-1 and V is TRBV2; a possible D gene is TRBD2 (5 bases). Sequenced: PBMCs. The receptor comes from a man aged 50 to 59 in good health and CMV-seronegative. CDR3 DNA sequence: TGTGCCAGCAGTGAATCTGGACTTACCTACAATGAGCAGTTCTTC. It translates to CASSESGLTYNEQFF.